This TCR beta chain originates from a study of control samples from healthy donors and cancer patients. Sequenced by immunoSEQ multiplex PCR; TCRdb stores in-frame clones only, minus some. The table has 150,000 to 200,000 clones, 90% seen once. The ends were cut back, 1 base at V and 0 bases at J, with 10 bases in the middle. The germline gives CDR1 LGHDT, CDR2 YNNKEL (reference sequence). This CDR3 is 16 amino acids long. This chain joins TRBV3-1 (or the pseudogene TRBV3-2) and TRBJ1-3; D is perhaps TRBD1 (6 bases). Input material: blood. This receptor was identified in a woman between 50 and 59 years old in good health. CDR3 amino acids: CASSQAGVNSGNTIYF. DNA for the CDR3: TGTGCCAGCAGCCAAGCAGGGGTAAACTCTGGAAACACCATATATTTT.